The sequence of this T cell receptor (beta chain) was determined in a study of OX40 agonist ivuxolimab in advanced cancers. Overall study: At around 81% male, the cohort had a mean age of about 60 years, ranging from about 20 to 90.

The study's findings and limits: Researchers report that CD8+ T cells had, on average, more expanded clones than CD4+.

A note on this clone: As yet, its antigen is unknown.

Only in-frame clones appear in the TCRdb table, and some are missing; sequencing was by immunoSEQ multiplex PCR. Here the sample spans under 60,000 clones, approximately 90% being singletons. The CDR3 is 16 amino acids. Germline V gene lookup returns CDR1 SGHTA and CDR2 FQGTGA. The junction had 11 bases not matched to a gene; V was cut back by 4 bases and J by 7 bases. The chain is built from TRBV7-3 and TRBJ2-1, with 9 bases identical to TRBD2. This clonotype was sampled from an adult with an advanced solid tumor such as melanoma, head and neck, liver or kidney cancer. Here the sequenced sample was CD4+ or CD8+ T cells sorted from blood, taken in a trial of the OX40 agonist ivuxolimab. CDR3 coding DNA: TGTGCCAGCAGCTCCAATCGGGTAGCGGGGGAGAATGAGCAGTTCTTC. Translated, it gives CASSSNRVAGENEQFF.